This TCR beta chain derives from a study of T-cell memory formation after mild COVID-19. CDR3 length: 15 residues. Looked up from germline, CDR1 is MGHRA and CDR2 is YSYEKL. Trimming cost V 5 bases and J 1 base; bases outside gene matches: 6. TCRdb re-called the 5' RACE reads with MiXCR, one entry per CDR3 protein. This table has some 120,000 distinct CDR3 sequences, about 18% appearing once. Material for sequencing was PBMCs or a T cell subset sorted from them (not recorded which). V gene TRBV4-1 combines with J gene TRBJ2-3, with 7 bases that match TRBD1. This receptor was obtained from a young man who had mild COVID-19 (a few samples of this study predate the infection). Cell type and time point are not known. CDR3 sequence (DNA): TGCGCCAGCAGCGAACCGGACAGGCGCACAGATACGCAGTATTTT. It codes for CASSEPDRRTDTQYF.